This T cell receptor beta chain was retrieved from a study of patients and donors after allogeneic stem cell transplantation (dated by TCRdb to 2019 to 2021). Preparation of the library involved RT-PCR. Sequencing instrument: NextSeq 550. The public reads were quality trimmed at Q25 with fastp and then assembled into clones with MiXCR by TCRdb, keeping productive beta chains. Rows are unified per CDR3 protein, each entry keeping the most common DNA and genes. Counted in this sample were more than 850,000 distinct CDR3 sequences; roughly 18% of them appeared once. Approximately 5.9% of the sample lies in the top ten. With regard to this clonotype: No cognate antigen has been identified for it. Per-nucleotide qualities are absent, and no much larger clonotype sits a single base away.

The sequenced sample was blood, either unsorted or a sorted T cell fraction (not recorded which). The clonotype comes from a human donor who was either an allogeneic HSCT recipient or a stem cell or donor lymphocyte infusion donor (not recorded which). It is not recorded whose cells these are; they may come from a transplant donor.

In nucleotides, the sequence is TGTGCCAGCAGCTTATCATCTATAACCGGGGAGCTGTTTTTT. Translation gives CASSLSSITGELFF. The receptor chain draws on TRBV7-3 and TRBJ2-2; a confident D gene designation cannot be given. V and J are truncated by 2 bases and 5 bases respectively, leaving an intervening sequence of 9 bases. The germline V gene provides CDR1 SGHTA and CDR2 FQGTGA. Including the terminal cysteine and phenylalanine, the CDR3 comprises 14 residues. Here the CDR3 DNA is all that survives: 42 bases in frame from base 1.